The present entry profiles one T cell receptor beta chain with its context. The target antigen is unknown. Other DNA sequences from this sample encode an identical CDR3 as well. The sample comes from a study of shared clonotypes between healthy human individuals. Study outcomes and limitations: Larger estimated richness was generally recorded for naive subsets relative to memory subsets.

The input for sorted-subset replicate PCRs was around 200 ng DNA, around 27,000 T cell genomes. The data were produced by immunoSEQ multiplex PCR, yet TCRdb's version contains in-frame clones alone and is incomplete. The sample has about 1.1 million clones, around 82% seen once. CDR1 MNHEY and CDR2 SMNVEV come from the germline V gene (reference sequence). The CDR3 consists of 13 residues. Trimming at V came to 6 bases and at J to 3 bases, leaving 4 bases not matched to a gene. Every contributor of samples was a Caucasian grown-up residing in Nashville, Tennessee. The sequence was obtained from a man between 18 and 29 years old in good health. Some clones in this sample may be carry-over from other donors' samples. The chain is built from TRBV27 and TRBJ2-7; 8 positions match TRBD2. The sample consisted of memory CD4+ T cells from PBMCs. The subset is: CD45RA-negative fraction. CDR3: CASSRGGGYEQYF. The CDR3 DNA reads TGTGCCAGCAGCCGGGGGGGCGGCTACGAGCAGTACTTC.